Following are 12 T cell receptor beta chains from one sample sequenced in a study of T cell responses to AZD1222 COVID-19 vaccine. Profiled with immunoSEQ multiplex PCR; TCRdb holds only in-frame clones, not every one. The data show approximately 80,000 clones, with 80% to 90% seen just once and about an eighth held by the top ten. This specimen was peripheral blood, taken 28 days after the second AZD1222 dose. The origin of the receptors is an adult who received the AZD1222 COVID-19 vaccine.

J is TRBJ1-1 and V is TRBV19; 7 bases fit TRBD1. CDR1 and CDR2 from the germline V gene are LNHDA and SQIVND (reference sequence). The J segment lost 1 base and the V segment lost 1 base, leaving 12 bases of the junction unmatched. The length of the CDR3 is 18 residues. CDR3 residues: CASSIALEEGAGNTEAFF. CDR3 nucleotide sequence: TGTGCCAGTAGTATAGCATTAGAGGAGGGGGCAGGGAACACTGAAGCTTTCTTT.

This chain joins TRBV7-2 and TRBJ1-1; the match to TRBD1 covers 9 bases. The CDR3 has 13 residues. The V and J ends lost 4 bases and 8 bases, in that order; junction bases with no gene match: 5. Looked up from germline, CDR1 is SGHTA and CDR2 is FQGNSA. The CDR3 sequence: CASSSPGQGEAFF. DNA of the CDR3: TGTGCCAGCAGCTCCCCAGGACAGGGGGAAGCTTTCTTT.

The chain links TRBV6-5 to TRBJ1-1; D not certain. The V gene lost 1 base and the J gene lost 1 base, with 10 bases spanning the gap. Germline CDR1 MNHEY, CDR2 SVGAGI. CDR3 length: 15 residues. The chain's CDR3 is CASSYFGGGNTEAFF. DNA for the CDR3: TGTGCCAGCAGTTACTTTGGCGGCGGGAACACTGAAGCTTTCTTT.

The chain couples TRBV6-4 to TRBJ2-3; a weak D match, TRBD1 (6 bases). V lost 7 bases and J lost 3, with 20 bases in between. Looked up from germline, CDR1 is MRHNA and CDR2 is SNTAGT. The CDR3 sequence is 16 residues long. The CDR3 spells CASTHGRGLRTDTQYF. DNA of the CDR3: TGTGCCAGCACCCACGGAAGGGGGTTAAGGACAGATACGCAGTATTTT.

In this sample, this clone turned up a few times. The chain recombines TRBV12-3 or TRBV12-4 with TRBJ1-5; a possible D gene is TRBD1 (6 bases). The V gene lost 5 bases and the J gene lost 5 bases, with 10 bases spanning the gap. This CDR3 region has 13 residues. CDR3 DNA: TGTGCCAGCAGTCGGGACAACGATCAGCCCCAGCATTTT. Its protein product is CASSRDNDQPQHF.

This clone was counted a single time. This chain uses TRBV12-5 with TRBJ1-1; 7 bases fit TRBD1. Per the germline V gene, CDR1 is LGHNT and CDR2 is FRNRAP. CDR3 length: 18 amino acids. V dropped 0 bases and J dropped 0; count of bases not matched to a gene: 10. The CDR3 loop is CASGLVRLTGSMNTEAFF. The CDR3 DNA reads TGTGCTAGTGGTTTGGTACGGTTGACAGGGAGCATGAACACTGAAGCTTTCTTT.

The CDR3 here is CASGRGRNEKLFF. The CDR3 region has the DNA TGTGCCAGCGGTCGCGGACGGAATGAAAAACTGTTTTTT. The rearrangement joins TRBV27 to TRBJ1-4; D is unresolved. The CDR3 extends over 13 amino acids. The V gene lost 8 bases and the J gene lost 5 bases, with 12 bases spanning the gap. Germline V CDR1 and CDR2: MNHEY, SMNVEV (reference sequence).

Turning to this clone: The sample contains more than one DNA sequence encoding this CDR3. The V and J genes are TRBV3-1 (or the pseudogene TRBV3-2) and TRBJ1-2; no firm D call. CDR1 is LGHDT, CDR2 YNNKEL, per germline (reference sequence). This CDR3 has 13 amino acids. The germline V and J ends were trimmed by 4 bases and 2 bases, with 8 bases remaining between them. CDR3 region: CASSPDGNYGYTF. In DNA form, the CDR3 reads TGTGCCAGCAGCCCAGACGGAAACTATGGCTACACCTTC.

This chain uses TRBV29-1 with TRBJ2-1, with 12 bases fitting TRBD1. The J segment lost 9 bases and the V segment lost 7 bases, leaving 4 bases of the junction unmatched. The germline V gene has CDR1 SQVTM and CDR2 ANQGSEA. The CDR3 runs to 12 residues. The CDR3 nucleotides read TGCAGCGGGGACAGGGGGCCGGGTGAGCAGTTCTTC. This gives the protein CSGDRGPGEQFF.

The chain carries TRBV7-2 and TRBJ2-5, with D perhaps matching TRBD1 or TRBD2 (6 bases each). Per germline, CDR1 SGHTA and CDR2 FQGNSA. The V end lost 0 bases, the J end lost 4 bases, and 12 bases lay between the germline ends. The CDR3 length is 15 residues. Here the CDR3 DNA reads TGTGCCAGCAGCTTAGCAGGGGGGTTGGTAGAGACCCAGTACTTC. The encoded protein is CASSLAGGLVETQYF.

The chain employs TRBV6-6 and TRBJ1-6; D uncertain. The CDR3 spans 16 residues. In germline, CDR1 is MNHNY, CDR2 SVGAGI (reference sequence). V lost 7 bases, J lost 9 bases, and 22 bases lay in between. The CDR3: CASTIPNPGGISPLHF. DNA for the CDR3: TGTGCCAGCACGATACCTAATCCGGGAGGGATTTCACCCCTCCACTTT.

V gene TRBV11-3 combines with J gene TRBJ1-1, with TRBD1 matching over 8 bases. V lost 2 bases to trimming and J lost 5 bases; unmatched junction nucleotides: 7. This CDR3 has 15 amino acids. Per the germline V gene, CDR1 is SGHNT and CDR2 is YENEEA. CDR3 amino acids: CASSLISGGWTEAFF. The DNA of the CDR3 is TGTGCCAGCAGCTTAATTTCAGGGGGCTGGACTGAAGCTTTCTTT.